These 6 T cell receptor beta chains share one sample of origin, sequenced in a study of blood T cell repertoires in COVID-19. The method was immunoSEQ multiplex PCR; TCRdb's version includes in-frame clones alone and lacks a portion of them. Among 400,000 to 550,000 clones listed, around 89% were seen once. Source material: peripheral blood. The receptors shown here come from a woman aged 25 to 45 with acute or convalescent COVID-19.

The genes are TRBV19 and TRBJ2-2; unclear D gene. The CDR3 has 14 amino acids. Trimming cost V 1 base and J 6 bases, with 9 bases left between them. Germline CDR1 is LNHDA and CDR2 is SQIVND (reference sequence). The CDR3 sequence is CASSIGAGAGELFF. The CDR3 nucleotides read TGTGCCAGTAGTATAGGGGCAGGCGCCGGGGAGCTGTTTTTT.

The chain joins TRBV18 to TRBJ2-5; TRBD2 agrees at 11 bases. Germline lookup yields CDR1 KGHSH and CDR2 LQKENI. The V and J ends lost 4 bases and 2 bases, in that order; junction bases with no gene match: 12. The CDR3 totals 18 residues. The chain's CDR3 is CASSRTTSGVLHQETQYF. DNA of the CDR3: TGTGCCAGCTCACGGACGACTAGCGGGGTCCTTCATCAAGAGACCCAGTACTTC. Full variable domain (remainder filled in from reference TRBV18 and TRBJ2-5): NAGVMQNPRHLVRRRGQEARLRCSPMKGHSHVYWYRQLPEEGLKFMVYLQKENIIDESGMPKERFSAEFPKEGPSILRIQQVVRGDSAAYFCASSRTTSGVLHQETQYFGPGTRLLVL.

The chain combines TRBV2 with TRBJ2-2, with 8 bases matching TRBD1. Germline V CDR1 and CDR2: SNHLY, FYNNEI. This CDR3 comprises 16 residues. The V segment lost 5 bases and the J segment 1 base; nucleotides outside the gene matches: 6. CDR3 in DNA: TGTGCCAGCAGTCCTGGACAGGGTGGGAACACCGGGGAGCTGTTTTTT. Its translation is CASSPGQGGNTGELFF.

The chain recombines TRBV4-1 with TRBJ2-2; D may be TRBD2 (5 bases). Trimming removed 7 bases from V and 4 bases from J, with 22 bases in between. The germline CDR1 and CDR2 sequences are MGHRA and YSYEKL. The length of the CDR3 is 17 residues. CDR3 nucleotide sequence: TGCGCCAGCAACCCGGGAACCATAGGAGGTATCACCGGGGAGCTGTTTTTT. The encoded protein is CASNPGTIGGITGELFF.

The chain uses TRBV2 and TRBJ2-3; possibly TRBD1 for D (6 bases). V shed 7 bases and J shed 4 bases, with 15 bases lying between them. The germline CDR1 and CDR2 sequences are SNHLY and FYNNEI. CDR3 length: 14 residues. CDR3 sequence: CASNAGTIPDTQYF. In DNA form, the CDR3 reads TGTGCCAGCAATGCCGGGACAATTCCAGATACGCAGTATTTT.

The chain recombines TRBV6-5 with TRBJ1-3; 7 bases are a match to TRBD1. J was trimmed by 0 bases and V by 10 bases; bases with no gene match: 9. The CDR3 runs to 15 residues. CDR1 MNHEY and CDR2 SVGAGI come from the germline V gene. The CDR3 DNA reads TGTGCCACCACGTTGGACAGGAGCTCTGGAAACACCATATATTTT. As protein: CATTLDRSSGNTIYF.